The TCR beta chain described here comes from a study of regulatory T cells in long-lasting Graves disease. Overall study context: Antithyroid drug exposure in newly diagnosed Graves' patients had lasted under 3 months.

With V trimmed by 6 bases and J by 5 bases, 3 bases remained unmatched. The germline CDR1 and CDR2 sequences are KGHSH and LQKENI. The CDR3 has 14 amino acids. Time point denoted: newly diagnosed GD, antithyroid drugs for less than 3 months. Isolated PBMC RNA provided the starting material for the TCR library. This clonotype was detected ten times or more. Its specificity is unknown. Study conclusions and caveats: Not thyroid tissue but only peripheral blood was studied. Persistent disease was characterized by preferential usage of TRBV28, TRBJ1-2 and TRBJ2-5.

HTBI primers from iRepertoire and Arm-PCR of CDR3 regions yielded the TCR beta libraries. TCRdb re-called the multiplex PCR reads through MiXCR, storing one row per CDR3 protein. The table records 240,000 or so distinct CDR3 sequences, around 20% of them present only once. Sequenced material: peripheral blood mononuclear cells (PBMCs), taken at new diagnosis, from a patient treated with antithyroid drugs. The chain combines TRBV18 with TRBJ2-3, with 12 bases that match TRBD2. The origin of this receptor is a female donor with Graves disease. CDR3 bases: TGTGCCAGCTCGTCGACTAGCGGGGGAGATACGCAGTATTTT. Residues: CASSSTSGGDTQYF.